The entry below gives a single T cell receptor beta chain sequence along with its context. The data are from a study of blood T cell repertoires in COVID-19. About the study: Researchers got acute and convalescent COVID-19 samples from the United States, Italy and Spain.

This table comes from immunoSEQ multiplex PCR, and its TCRdb copy is limited to in-frame clones, with some not included. The sample has fewer than 450,000 clones; roughly 90% are singletons. There are 16 residues in the CDR3. The germline V gene has CDR1 SGHRS and CDR2 YFSETQ. Trimming cost V 0 bases and J 1 base, with 13 bases left between them. This sequence was found in a woman between 35 and 50 years old with acute COVID-19. Sequencing was performed on PBMCs or T cells enriched from blood (not recorded which). The rearrangement uses TRBV5-1 and TRBJ1-1, with a weak D call TRBD1 (6 bases). For the CDR3, the DNA is TGCGCCAGCAGCTTGGGTGGGACAATCCGGAACACTGAAGCTTTCTTT. Amino acid sequence: CASSLGGTIRNTEAFF. Looking up the rest from reference TRBV5-1 and TRBJ1-1 gives the full variable domain: KAGVTQTPRYLIKTRGQQVTLSCSPISGHRSVSWYQQTPGQGLQFLFEYFSETQRNKGNFPGRFSGRQFSNSRSEMNVSTLELGDSALYLCASSLGGTIRNTEAFFGQGTRLTVV.